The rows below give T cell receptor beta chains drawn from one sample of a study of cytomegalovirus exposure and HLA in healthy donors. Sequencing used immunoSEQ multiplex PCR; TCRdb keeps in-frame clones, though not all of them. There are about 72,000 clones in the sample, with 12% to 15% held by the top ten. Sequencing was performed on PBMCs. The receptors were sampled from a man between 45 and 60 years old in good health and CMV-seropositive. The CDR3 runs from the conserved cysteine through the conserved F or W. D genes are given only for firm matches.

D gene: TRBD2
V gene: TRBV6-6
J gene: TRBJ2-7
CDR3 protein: CASSYLGGTRIHEQYF
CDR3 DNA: TGTGCCAGCAGTTACTTGGGCGGGACTAGGATACACGAGCAGTACTTC

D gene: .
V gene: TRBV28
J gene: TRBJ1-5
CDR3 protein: CASQSKQRQPQHF
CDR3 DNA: TGTGCCAGCCAATCAAAGCAACGGCAGCCCCAGCATTTT

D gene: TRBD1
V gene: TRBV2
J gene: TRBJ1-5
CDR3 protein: CASRRTGDFSNQPQHF
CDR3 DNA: TGTGCCAGCAGAAGGACAGGGGATTTTAGCAATCAGCCCCAGCATTTT

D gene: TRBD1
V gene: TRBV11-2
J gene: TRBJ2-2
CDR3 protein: CASSPGQGRAGELFF
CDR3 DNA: TGTGCCAGCAGCCCGGGACAGGGGAGGGCCGGGGAGCTGTTTTTT

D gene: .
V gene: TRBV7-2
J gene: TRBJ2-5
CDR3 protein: CASSRSPGVETQYF
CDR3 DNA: TGTGCCAGCAGCCGTAGTCCAGGGGTGGAGACCCAGTACTTC

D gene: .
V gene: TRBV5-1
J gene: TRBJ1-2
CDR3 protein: CASSLDGGRNGYTF
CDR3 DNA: TGCGCCAGCAGCTTGGATGGGGGGAGGAACGGCTACACCTTC

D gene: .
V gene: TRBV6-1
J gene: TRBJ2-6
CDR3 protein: CASSELTGANVLTF
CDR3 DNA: TGTGCCAGCAGTGAACTAACTGGGGCCAACGTCCTGACTTTC

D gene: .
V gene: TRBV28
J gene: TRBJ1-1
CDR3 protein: CASSTLGLVDTEAFF
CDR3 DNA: TGTGCCAGCAGCACCCTTGGACTGGTGGACACTGAAGCTTTCTTT

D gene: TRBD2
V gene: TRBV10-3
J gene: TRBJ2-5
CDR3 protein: CAISAGLAGGQETQYF
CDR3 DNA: TGTGCCATCAGCGCTGGACTAGCGGGAGGACAAGAGACCCAGTACTTC

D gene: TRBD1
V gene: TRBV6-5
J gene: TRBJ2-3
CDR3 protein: CASTLRGHTDTQYF
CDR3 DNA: TGTGCCAGCACTCTCAGGGGGCACACAGATACGCAGTATTTT

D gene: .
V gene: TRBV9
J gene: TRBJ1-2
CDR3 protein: CASSVGSPIYGYTF
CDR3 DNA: TGTGCCAGCAGCGTAGGTAGCCCTATCTATGGCTACACCTTC

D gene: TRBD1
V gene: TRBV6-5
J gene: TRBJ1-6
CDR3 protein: CASRPGQGQSSPLHF
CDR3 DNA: TGTGCCAGCAGACCTGGACAGGGTCAAAGTTCACCCCTCCACTTT

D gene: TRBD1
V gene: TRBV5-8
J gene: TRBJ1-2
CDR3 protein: CASSRAGGVGYGYTF
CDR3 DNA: TGTGCCAGCAGCCGCGCAGGGGGCGTAGGCTATGGCTACACCTTC

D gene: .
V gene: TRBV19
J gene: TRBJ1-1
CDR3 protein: CASSRGRQNTEAFF
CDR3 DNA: TGTGCCAGTAGTAGGGGGCGGCAGAACACTGAAGCTTTCTTT

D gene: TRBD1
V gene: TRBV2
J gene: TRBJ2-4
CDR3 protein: CASSEGSTGVGKNIQYF
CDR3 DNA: TGTGCCAGCAGTGAAGGATCGACAGGGGTGGGCAAAAACATTCAGTACTTC

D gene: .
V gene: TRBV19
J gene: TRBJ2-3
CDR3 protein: CASTLGGASTDTQYF
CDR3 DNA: TGTGCCAGTACCCTGGGGGGGGCCAGCACAGATACGCAGTATTTT

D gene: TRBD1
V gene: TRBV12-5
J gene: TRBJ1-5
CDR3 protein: CASGLVREGAIGNQPQHF
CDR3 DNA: TGTGCTAGTGGTTTGGTACGAGAGGGGGCGATCGGCAATCAGCCCCAGCATTTT

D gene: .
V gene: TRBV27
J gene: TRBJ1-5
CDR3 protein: CASSLQYSNQPQHF
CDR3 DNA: TGTGCCAGCAGTTTACAGTATAGCAATCAGCCCCAGCATTTT

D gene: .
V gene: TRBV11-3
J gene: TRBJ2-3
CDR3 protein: CASSSGYTQYF
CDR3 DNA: TGTGCCAGCAGCTCAGGTTATACGCAGTATTTT

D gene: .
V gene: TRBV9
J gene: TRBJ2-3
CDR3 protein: CASSVGNSGSTDTQYF
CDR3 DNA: TGTGCCAGCAGCGTAGGAAACAGCGGCAGCACAGATACGCAGTATTTT

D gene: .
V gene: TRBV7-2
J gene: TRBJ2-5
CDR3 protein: CASSFTGDVGTQYF
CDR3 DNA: TGTGCCAGCAGCTTCACAGGCGACGTAGGAACCCAGTACTTC

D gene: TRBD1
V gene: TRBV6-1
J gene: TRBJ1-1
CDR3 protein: CASSEAAGQGSTEAFF
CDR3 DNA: TGTGCCAGCAGTGAAGCTGCAGGACAGGGGAGCACTGAAGCTTTCTTT

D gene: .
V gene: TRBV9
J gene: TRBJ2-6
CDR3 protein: CASSPRTSNVLTF
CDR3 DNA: TGTGCCAGCAGCCCCCGGACTTCCAACGTCCTGACTTTC

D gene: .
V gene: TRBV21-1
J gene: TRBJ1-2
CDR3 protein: CASSGTGWGYTF
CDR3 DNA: TGTGCCAGCAGTGGGACAGGATGGGGCTACACCTTC

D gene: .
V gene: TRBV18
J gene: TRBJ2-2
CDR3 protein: CASSPNRAGDTGELFF
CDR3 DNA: TGTGCCAGCTCACCGAACAGGGCGGGGGACACCGGGGAGCTGTTTTTT

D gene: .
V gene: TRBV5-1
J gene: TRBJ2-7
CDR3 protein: CASSLGGGAREQYF
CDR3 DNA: TGCGCCAGCAGCTTGGGAGGGGGGGCGAGGGAGCAGTACTTC

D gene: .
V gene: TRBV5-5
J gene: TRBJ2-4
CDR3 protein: CASSTDTPGNIQYF
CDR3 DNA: TGTGCCAGCAGCACGGACACACCGGGAAACATTCAGTACTTC

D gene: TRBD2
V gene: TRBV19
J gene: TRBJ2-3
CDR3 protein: CVLRKLEGLAVSTDTQYF
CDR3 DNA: TGTGTTCTAAGGAAGTTGGAGGGTCTAGCGGTTAGCACAGATACGCAGTATTTT

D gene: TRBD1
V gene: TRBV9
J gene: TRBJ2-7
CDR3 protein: CASSVGQGAAYEQYF
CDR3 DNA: TGTGCCAGCAGCGTAGGACAGGGGGCAGCCTACGAGCAGTACTTC

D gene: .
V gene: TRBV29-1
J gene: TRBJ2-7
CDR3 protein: CSVEVAEVREQYF
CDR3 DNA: TGCAGCGTTGAAGTGGCGGAGGTGCGCGAGCAGTACTTC

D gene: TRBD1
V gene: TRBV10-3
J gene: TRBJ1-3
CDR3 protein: CAISAGTGGSGNTIYF
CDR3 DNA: TGTGCCATCAGCGCCGGGACAGGGGGTTCTGGAAACACCATATATTTT

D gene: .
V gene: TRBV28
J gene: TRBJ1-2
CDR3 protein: CASSFRGGRTHGYTF
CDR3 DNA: TGTGCCAGCAGTTTCCGGGGGGGGAGGACCCATGGCTACACCTTC

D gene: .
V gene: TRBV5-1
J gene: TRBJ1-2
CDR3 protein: CASSTGQPNYGYTF
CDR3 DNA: TGCGCCAGCAGCACAGGACAGCCTAACTATGGCTACACCTTC

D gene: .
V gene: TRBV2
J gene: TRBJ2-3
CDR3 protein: CASSLDTAGTDTQYF
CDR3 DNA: TGTGCCAGCAGTCTTGACACTGCTGGGACAGATACGCAGTATTTT

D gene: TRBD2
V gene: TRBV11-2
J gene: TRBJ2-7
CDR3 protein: CASSPGTSEGAYEQYF
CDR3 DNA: TGTGCCAGCAGCCCAGGGACTAGCGAAGGCGCCTACGAGCAGTACTTC

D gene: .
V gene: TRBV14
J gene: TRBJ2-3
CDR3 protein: CASSQDPGFDTQYF
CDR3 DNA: TGTGCCAGCAGCCAAGACCCAGGTTTTGATACGCAGTATTTT

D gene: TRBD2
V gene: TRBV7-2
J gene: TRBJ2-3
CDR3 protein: CASSLRAGTDTQYF
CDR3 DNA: TGTGCCAGCAGCCTGCGAGCGGGGACAGATACGCAGTATTTT

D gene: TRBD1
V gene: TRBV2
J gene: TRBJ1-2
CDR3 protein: CASSLTGGGDYGYTF
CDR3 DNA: TGTGCCAGCAGCCTCACAGGGGGCGGCGACTATGGCTACACCTTC

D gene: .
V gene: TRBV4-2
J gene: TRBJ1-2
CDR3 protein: CASSQEGGLGDSQGYTF
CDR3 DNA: TGTGCCAGCAGCCAAGAAGGTGGCTTGGGGGACTCTCAAGGCTACACCTTC

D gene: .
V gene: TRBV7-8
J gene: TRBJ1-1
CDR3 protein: CASIPTGMNTEAFF
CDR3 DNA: TGTGCCAGCATCCCGACGGGGATGAACACTGAAGCTTTCTTT

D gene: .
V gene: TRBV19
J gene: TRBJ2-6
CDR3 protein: CASNPGTDNSGANVLTF
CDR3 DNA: TGTGCCAGTAACCCCGGGACTGATAACTCTGGGGCCAACGTCCTGACTTTC

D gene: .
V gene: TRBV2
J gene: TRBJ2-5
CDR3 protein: CASSDGHRQETQYF
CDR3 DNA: TGTGCCAGCAGTGATGGGCACAGACAAGAGACCCAGTACTTC

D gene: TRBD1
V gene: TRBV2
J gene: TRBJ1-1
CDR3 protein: CASSPQGVNTEAFF
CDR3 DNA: TGTGCCAGCAGTCCCCAGGGGGTGAACACTGAAGCTTTCTTT

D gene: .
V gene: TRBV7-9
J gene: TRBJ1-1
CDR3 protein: CASSEGEAFF
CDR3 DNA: TGTGCCAGCAGCGAGGGTGAAGCTTTCTTT